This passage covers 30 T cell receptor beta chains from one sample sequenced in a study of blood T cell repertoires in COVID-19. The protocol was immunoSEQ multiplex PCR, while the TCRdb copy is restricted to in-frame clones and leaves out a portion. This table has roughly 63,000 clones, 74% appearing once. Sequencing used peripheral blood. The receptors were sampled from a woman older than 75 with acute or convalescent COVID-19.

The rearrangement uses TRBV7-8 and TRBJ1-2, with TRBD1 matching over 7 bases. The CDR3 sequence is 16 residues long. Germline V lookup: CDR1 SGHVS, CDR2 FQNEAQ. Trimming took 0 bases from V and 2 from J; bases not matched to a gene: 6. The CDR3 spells CASSLAGQGGNYGYTF. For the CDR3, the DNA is TGTGCCAGCAGCTTAGCTGGCCAGGGGGGAAACTATGGCTACACCTTC.

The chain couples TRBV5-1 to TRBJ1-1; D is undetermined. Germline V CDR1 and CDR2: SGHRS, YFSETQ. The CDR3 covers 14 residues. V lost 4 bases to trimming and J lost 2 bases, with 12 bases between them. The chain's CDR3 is CASSPPSYNTEAFF. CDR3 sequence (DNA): TGCGCCAGCAGCCCCCCCTCCTACAACACTGAAGCTTTCTTT.

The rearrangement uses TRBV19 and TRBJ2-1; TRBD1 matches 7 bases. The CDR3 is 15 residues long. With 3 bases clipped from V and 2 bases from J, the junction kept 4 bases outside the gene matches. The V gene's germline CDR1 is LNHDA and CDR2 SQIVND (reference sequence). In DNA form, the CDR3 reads TGTGCCAGTAGTATGATAGGGGGCACCTACAATGAGCAGTTCTTC. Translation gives CASSMIGGTYNEQFF.

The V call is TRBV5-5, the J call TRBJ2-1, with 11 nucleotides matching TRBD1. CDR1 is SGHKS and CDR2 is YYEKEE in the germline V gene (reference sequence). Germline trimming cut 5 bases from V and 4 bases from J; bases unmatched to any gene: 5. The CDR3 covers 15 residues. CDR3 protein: CASRSGQGAYNEQFF. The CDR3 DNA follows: TGTGCCAGCAGATCCGGACAGGGGGCATACAATGAGCAGTTCTTC.

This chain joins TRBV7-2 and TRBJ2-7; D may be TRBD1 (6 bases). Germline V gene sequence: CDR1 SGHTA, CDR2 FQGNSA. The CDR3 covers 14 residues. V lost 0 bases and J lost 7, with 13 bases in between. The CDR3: CASSLAGTREEQYF. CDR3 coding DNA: TGTGCCAGCAGCTTAGCAGGGACAAGGGAGGAGCAGTACTTC.

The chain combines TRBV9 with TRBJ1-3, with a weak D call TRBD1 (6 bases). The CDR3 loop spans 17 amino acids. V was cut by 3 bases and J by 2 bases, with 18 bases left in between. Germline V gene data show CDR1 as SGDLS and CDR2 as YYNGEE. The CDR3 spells CASSAIPQGRAGNTIYF. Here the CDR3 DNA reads TGTGCCAGCAGCGCCATCCCTCAGGGGAGGGCTGGAAACACCATATATTTT.

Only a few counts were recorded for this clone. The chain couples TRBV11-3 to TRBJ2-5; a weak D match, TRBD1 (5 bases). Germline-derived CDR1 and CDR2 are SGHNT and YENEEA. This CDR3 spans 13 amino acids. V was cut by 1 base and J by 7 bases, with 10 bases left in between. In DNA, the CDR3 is TGTGCCAGCAGCTTAGTCGCCCAGGGGACCCAGTACTTC. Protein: CASSLVAQGTQYF. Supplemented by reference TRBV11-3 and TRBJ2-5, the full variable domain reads EAGVVQSPRYKIIEKKQPVAFWCNPISGHNTLYWYLQNLGQGPELLIRYENEEAVDDSQLPKDRFSAERLKGVDSTLKIQPAELGDSAVYLCASSLVAQGTQYFGPGTRLLVL.

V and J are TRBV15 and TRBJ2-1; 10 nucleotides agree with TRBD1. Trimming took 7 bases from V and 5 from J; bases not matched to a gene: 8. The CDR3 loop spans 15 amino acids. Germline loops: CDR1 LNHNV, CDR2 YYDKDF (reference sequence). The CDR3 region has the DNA TGTGCCACCACCCCGACAGGGGGCCAACACAATGAGCAGTTCTTC. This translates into CATTPTGGQHNEQFF.

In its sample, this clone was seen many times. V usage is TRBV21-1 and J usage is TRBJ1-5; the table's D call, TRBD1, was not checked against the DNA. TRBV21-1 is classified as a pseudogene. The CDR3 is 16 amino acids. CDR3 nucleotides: TGTGCCAGCAGCCTTACCAAGGTCAGGGGGAATCAGCCCCAGCATTTT. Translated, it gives CASSLTKVRGNQPQHF.

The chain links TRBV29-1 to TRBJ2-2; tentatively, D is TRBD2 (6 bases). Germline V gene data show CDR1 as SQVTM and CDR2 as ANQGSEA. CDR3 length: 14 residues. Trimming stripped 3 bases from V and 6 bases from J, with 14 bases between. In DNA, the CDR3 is TGCAGCGTTGATGGAGGGGTCCGGCCCGGGGAGCTGTTTTTT. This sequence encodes CSVDGGVRPGELFF.

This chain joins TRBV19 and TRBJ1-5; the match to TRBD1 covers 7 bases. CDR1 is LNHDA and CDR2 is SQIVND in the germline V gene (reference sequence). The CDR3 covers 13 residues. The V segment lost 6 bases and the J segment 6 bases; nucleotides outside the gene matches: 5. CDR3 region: CASRNTGVQPQHF. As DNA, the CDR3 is TGTGCCAGTAGGAATACAGGGGTTCAGCCCCAGCATTTT.

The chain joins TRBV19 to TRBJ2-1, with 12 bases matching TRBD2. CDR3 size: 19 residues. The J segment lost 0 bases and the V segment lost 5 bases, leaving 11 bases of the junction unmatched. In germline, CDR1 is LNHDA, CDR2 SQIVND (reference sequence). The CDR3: CASSRLLAGGPNSYNEQFF. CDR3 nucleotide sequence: TGTGCCAGTAGTCGCCTACTAGCGGGAGGCCCAAACTCCTACAATGAGCAGTTCTTC.

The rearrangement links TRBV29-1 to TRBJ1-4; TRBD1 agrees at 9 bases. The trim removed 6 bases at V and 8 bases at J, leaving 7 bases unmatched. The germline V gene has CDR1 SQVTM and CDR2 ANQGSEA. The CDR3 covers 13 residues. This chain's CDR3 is CSVSGTGMEKLFF. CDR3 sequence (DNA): TGCAGCGTGTCCGGGACAGGGATGGAAAAACTGTTTTTT.

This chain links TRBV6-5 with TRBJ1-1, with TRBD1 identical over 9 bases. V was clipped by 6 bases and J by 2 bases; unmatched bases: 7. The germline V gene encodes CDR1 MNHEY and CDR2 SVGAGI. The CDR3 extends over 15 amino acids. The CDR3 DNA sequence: TGTGCCAGCAGATTGGACAGGGGCGACAACACTGAAGCTTTCTTT. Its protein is CASRLDRGDNTEAFF.

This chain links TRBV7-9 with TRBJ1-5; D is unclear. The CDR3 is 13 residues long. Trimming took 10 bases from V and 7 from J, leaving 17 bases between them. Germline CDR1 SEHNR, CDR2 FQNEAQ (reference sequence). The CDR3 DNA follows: TGTGCCACCGCGGAGGGAGTAGGCCAGCCCCAGCATTTT. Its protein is CATAEGVGQPQHF.

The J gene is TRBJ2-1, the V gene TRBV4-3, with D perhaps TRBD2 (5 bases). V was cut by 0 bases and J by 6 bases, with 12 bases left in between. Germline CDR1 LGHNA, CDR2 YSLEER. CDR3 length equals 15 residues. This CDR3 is CASSQDRRAGNEQFF. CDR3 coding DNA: TGCGCCAGCAGCCAAGATCGAAGGGCGGGCAATGAGCAGTTCTTC.

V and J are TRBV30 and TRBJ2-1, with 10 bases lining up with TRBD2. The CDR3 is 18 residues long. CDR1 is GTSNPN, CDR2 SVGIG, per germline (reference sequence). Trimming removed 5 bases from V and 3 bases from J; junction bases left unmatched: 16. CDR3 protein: CAWLAGEGYSRLYNEQFF. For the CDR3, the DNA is TGTGCCTGGCTAGCGGGAGAAGGGTATAGTCGTCTCTACAATGAGCAGTTCTTC.

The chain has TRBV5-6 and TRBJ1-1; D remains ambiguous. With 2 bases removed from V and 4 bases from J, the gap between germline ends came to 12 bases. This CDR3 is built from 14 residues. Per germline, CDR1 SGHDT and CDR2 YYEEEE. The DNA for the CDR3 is TGTGCCAGCAGCTTTACAATTCGCGGCACTGAAGCTTTCTTT. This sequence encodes CASSFTIRGTEAFF.

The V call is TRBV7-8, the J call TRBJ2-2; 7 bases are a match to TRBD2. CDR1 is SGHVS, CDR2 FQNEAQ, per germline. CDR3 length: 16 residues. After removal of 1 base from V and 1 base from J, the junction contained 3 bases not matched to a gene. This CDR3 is CASSLDRTRNTGELFF. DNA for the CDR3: TGTGCCAGCAGCTTAGATCGGACTAGGAACACCGGGGAGCTGTTTTTT.

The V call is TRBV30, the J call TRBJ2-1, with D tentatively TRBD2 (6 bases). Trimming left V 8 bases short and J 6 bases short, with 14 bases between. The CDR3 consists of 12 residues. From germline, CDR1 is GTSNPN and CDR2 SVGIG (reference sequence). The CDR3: CAIPRGVNEQFF. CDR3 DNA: TGTGCCATCCCCCGCGGGGTCAATGAGCAGTTCTTC.

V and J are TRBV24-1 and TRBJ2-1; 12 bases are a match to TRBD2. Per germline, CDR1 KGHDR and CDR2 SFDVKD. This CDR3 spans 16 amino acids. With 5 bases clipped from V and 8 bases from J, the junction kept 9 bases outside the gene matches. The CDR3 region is CATSGWTSGMFDEQFF. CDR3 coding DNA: TGTGCCACCAGTGGTTGGACTAGCGGGATGTTCGATGAGCAGTTCTTC.

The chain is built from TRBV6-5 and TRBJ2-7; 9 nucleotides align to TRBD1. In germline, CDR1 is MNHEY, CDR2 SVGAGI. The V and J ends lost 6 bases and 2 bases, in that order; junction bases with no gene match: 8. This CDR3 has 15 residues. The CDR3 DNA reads TGTGCCAGCAGACTTTCACAGGGGGCGGCCTACGAGCAGTACTTC. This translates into CASRLSQGAAYEQYF.

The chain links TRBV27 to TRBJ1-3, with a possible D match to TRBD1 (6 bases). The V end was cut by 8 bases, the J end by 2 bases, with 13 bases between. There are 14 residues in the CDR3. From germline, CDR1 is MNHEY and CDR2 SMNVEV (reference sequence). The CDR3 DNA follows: TGTGCCAGCTCCCAGGGGTCAACTGGAAACACCATATATTTT. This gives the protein CASSQGSTGNTIYF.

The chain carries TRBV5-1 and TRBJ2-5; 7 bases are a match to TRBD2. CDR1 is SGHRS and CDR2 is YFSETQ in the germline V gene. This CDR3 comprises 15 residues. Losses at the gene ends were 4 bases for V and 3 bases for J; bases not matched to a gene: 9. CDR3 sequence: CASSPRAGREETQYF. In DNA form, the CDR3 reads TGCGCCAGCAGCCCCCGGGCAGGGAGGGAAGAGACCCAGTACTTC.

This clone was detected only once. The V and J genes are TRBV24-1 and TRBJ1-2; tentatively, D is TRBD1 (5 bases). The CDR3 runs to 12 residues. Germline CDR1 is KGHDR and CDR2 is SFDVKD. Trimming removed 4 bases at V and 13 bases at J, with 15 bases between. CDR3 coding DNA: TGTGCCACCAGTGACCCGGGCGGCAGGGCCACCTTC. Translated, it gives CATSDPGGRATF.

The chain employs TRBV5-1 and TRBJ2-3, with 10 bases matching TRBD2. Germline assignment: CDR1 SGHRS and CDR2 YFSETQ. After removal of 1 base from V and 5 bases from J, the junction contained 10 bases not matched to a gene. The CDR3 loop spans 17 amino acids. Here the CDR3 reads CASSLRGLAGVGDTQYF. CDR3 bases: TGCGCCAGCAGCTTGAGGGGGCTAGCGGGAGTAGGAGATACGCAGTATTTT.

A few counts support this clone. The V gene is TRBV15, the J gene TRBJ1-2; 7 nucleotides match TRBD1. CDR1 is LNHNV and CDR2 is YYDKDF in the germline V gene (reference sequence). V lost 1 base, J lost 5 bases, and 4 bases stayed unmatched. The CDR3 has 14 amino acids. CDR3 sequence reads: CATSRGTGSYGYTF. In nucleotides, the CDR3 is TGTGCCACCAGCAGAGGGACAGGATCTTATGGCTACACCTTC.

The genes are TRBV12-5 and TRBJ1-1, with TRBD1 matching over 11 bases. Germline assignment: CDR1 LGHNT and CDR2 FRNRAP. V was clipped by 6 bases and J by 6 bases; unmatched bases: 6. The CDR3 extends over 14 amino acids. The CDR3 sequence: CASGQGQGASEAFF. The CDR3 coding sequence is TGTGCTAGTGGACAAGGACAGGGGGCTTCTGAAGCTTTCTTT.

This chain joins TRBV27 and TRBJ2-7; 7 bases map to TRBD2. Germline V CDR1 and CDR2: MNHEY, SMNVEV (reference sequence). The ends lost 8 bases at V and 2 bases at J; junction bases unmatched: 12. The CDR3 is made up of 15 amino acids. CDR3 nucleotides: TGTGCCAGCTATACCGGGACGGGAGGAACCTACGAGCAGTACTTC. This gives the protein CASYTGTGGTYEQYF.

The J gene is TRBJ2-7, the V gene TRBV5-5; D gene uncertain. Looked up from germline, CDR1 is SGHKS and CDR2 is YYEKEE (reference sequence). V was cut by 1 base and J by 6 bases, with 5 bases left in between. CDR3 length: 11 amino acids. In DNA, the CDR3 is TGTGCCAGCAGCTTGCTGAGCGAGCAGTACTTC. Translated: CASSLLSEQYF. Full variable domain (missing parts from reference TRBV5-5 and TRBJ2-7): DAGVTQSPTHLIKTRGQQVTLRCSPISGHKSVSWYQQVLGQGPQFIFQYYEKEERGRGNFPDRFSARQFPNYSSELNVNALLLGDSALYLCASSLLSEQYFGPGTRLTVT.